The 29 T cell receptor beta chains below all came from one sample that was sequenced in a study of T-cell reconstitution after alpha-beta-depleted transplantation in children. The authors prepared the TCRbeta library with unique molecular identifiers. Each CDR3 protein gets one entry after TCRdb re-called the PCR reads with MiXCR. Of about 300,000 distinct CDR3 sequences in the sample, over 9.5% were seen once. The source material was PBMCs, sampled before TCRalphabeta/CD19-depleted stem cell transplant. The receptors were gathered from a boy under two years old with acute myeloid leukemia, due to receive a stem cell transplant.

This clonotype was counted ten times or more. The V call is TRBV15, the J call TRBJ1-5; the match to TRBD1 covers 7 bases. CDR1 is LNHNV and CDR2 is YYDKDF in the germline V gene (reference sequence). CDR3 length: 15 residues. V shed 0 bases and J 5 bases; nucleotides not matched to a gene: 4. CDR3 nucleotides: TGTGCCACCAGCAGAGATCAGGGGGGGGATCAGCCCCAGCATTTT. It translates to CATSRDQGGDQPQHF.

CDR3 DNA: TGTGCCAGCTCACCACCGGGGGGATTCGATGAGCAGTTCTTC. As protein: CASSPPGGFDEQFF. The rearrangement joins TRBV18 to TRBJ2-1; possibly TRBD2 for D (6 bases). V gave up 0 bases and J gave up 8 bases, with 11 bases separating them. The CDR3 covers 14 residues. Per the germline V gene, CDR1 is KGHSH and CDR2 is LQKENI.

This clonotype has a single count. A much more abundant neighbour one base away suggests this may be a read error. The chain employs TRBV7-3 and TRBJ2-1; the D is unclear. Per germline, CDR1 SGHTA and CDR2 FQGTGA. There are 12 residues in the CDR3. V lost 6 bases and J 5 bases, leaving 8 bases between the germline ends. CDR3 bases: TGTGCCAGCAGGGGAACCAACAATGAGCAGTTCTTC. It is translated as CASRGTNNEQFF. The full variable domain, completed using reference TRBV7-3 and TRBJ2-1, is GAGVSQTPSNKVTEKGKYVELRCDPISGHTALYWYRQSLGQGPEFLIYFQGTGAADDSGLPNDRFFAVRPEGSVSTLKIQRTERGDSAVYLCASRGTNNEQFFGPGTRLTVL.

For this clonotype: Given a much more abundant clone one base away, this may be a read error. The J gene is TRBJ1-5, the V gene TRBV18, with a possible D match to TRBD1 (5 bases). CDR1 and CDR2 from the germline V gene are KGHSH and LQKENI. The CDR3 runs 13 residues. The CDR3 loop is CVSSGGDNQPQHF. As DNA, the CDR3 is TGTGTCAGCTCTGGGGGGGACAATCAGCCCCAGCATTTT.

This clonotype was detected only a few times. The chain combines TRBV29-1 with TRBJ1-1, with a tentative D call TRBD1 (6 bases). Per the germline V gene, CDR1 is SQVTM and CDR2 is ANQGSEA. The length of the CDR3 is 14 residues. V was pared by 3 bases and J by 3 bases, with 14 bases between. The CDR3 reads CSVEGAYADTEAFF. The CDR3 coding sequence is TGCAGCGTTGAGGGGGCCTACGCGGACACTGAAGCTTTCTTT.

This clonotype was detected many times. This rearrangement joins TRBV15 to TRBJ2-5; D possibly corresponds to TRBD1 (6 bases). Per germline, CDR1 LNHNV and CDR2 YYDKDF (reference sequence). Trimming stripped 0 bases from V and 2 bases from J, with 22 bases between. The CDR3 extends over 19 amino acids. In nucleotides, the CDR3 is TGTGCCACCAGCAGAGATGAGGCCGGACCAGGGGCAGCTCAAGAGACCCAGTACTTC. Its translation is CATSRDEAGPGAAQETQYF.

This chain connects TRBV12-3 or TRBV12-4 to TRBJ2-2; 8 bases line up with TRBD2. The CDR3 totals 14 residues. J was trimmed by 5 bases and V by 5 bases; bases with no gene match: 4. CDR3 sequence: CASSRLARTGELFF. CDR3 coding DNA: TGTGCCAGCAGTCGACTAGCGCGAACCGGGGAGCTGTTTTTT.

This clonotype was seen more than once but under ten times. The chain joins TRBV6-1 to TRBJ2-5; 9 positions match TRBD1. The length of the CDR3 is 14 residues. The germline V gene encodes CDR1 MNHNS and CDR2 SASEGT. The V and J ends lost 11 bases and 3 bases, in that order; junction bases with no gene match: 10. Written as DNA, the CDR3 is TGTGCCGTCCACAGGGGGCTGGTTAAAGAGACCCAGTACTTC. The encoded protein is CAVHRGLVKETQYF.

At least ten counts were recorded for this clonotype. The chain is built from TRBV21-1 and TRBJ2-5; the table's D call TRBD2 went unverified against the DNA. TRBV21-1 is an annotated pseudogene. This CDR3 contains 18 residues. CDR3 protein: CASSVAALAGALQETQYF. CDR3 nucleotide sequence: TGTGCCAGCAGCGTGGCGGCACTAGCGGGGGCCCTGCAAGAGACCCAGTACTTC.

The chain combines TRBV2 with TRBJ2-7; D remains ambiguous. This CDR3 has 12 amino acids. Per germline, CDR1 SNHLY and CDR2 FYNNEI. This CDR3 is CTFCTALDEQYF. The CDR3 bases are TGTACCTTCTGTACCGCATTAGACGAGCAGTACTTC.

In this sample, this clonotype turned up many times. The chain has TRBV11-2 and TRBJ2-5, with TRBD2 identical over 12 bases. CDR1 SGHAT and CDR2 FQNNGV come from the germline V gene. The CDR3 covers 16 residues. J lost 5 bases, V lost 4 bases, and 8 bases had no gene match. The CDR3 sequence: CASSSTRLAGAETQYF. The CDR3 DNA follows: TGTGCCAGCAGCTCGACCCGACTAGCGGGGGCGGAGACCCAGTACTTC. Supplemented by reference TRBV11-2 and TRBJ2-5, the full variable domain reads EAGVAQSPRYKIIEKRQSVAFWCNPISGHATLYWYQQILGQGPKLLIQFQNNGVVDDSQLPKDRFSAERLKGVDSTLKIQPAKLEDSAVYLCASSSTRLAGAETQYFGPGTRLLVL.

This clonotype has ten or more counts. This CDR3 reads CASSLGANYGYTF. The CDR3 nucleotides are TGTGCCAGCAGCTTGGGGGCTAACTATGGCTACACCTTC. The chain joins TRBV7-2 to TRBJ1-2, with D perhaps matching TRBD1 (5 bases). The V gene lost 3 bases and the J gene lost 0 bases, with 5 bases spanning the gap. From germline, CDR1 is SGHTA and CDR2 FQGNSA. The CDR3 is made up of 13 amino acids. The full variable domain, its missing parts supplied by reference TRBV7-2 and TRBJ1-2, is GAGVSQSPSNKVTEKGKDVELRCDPISGHTALYWYRQSLGQGLEFLIYFQGNSAPDKSGLPSDRFSAERTGGSVSTLTIQRTQQEDSAVYLCASSLGANYGYTFGSGTRLTVV.

This clonotype was observed many times. This chain connects TRBV5-1 to TRBJ2-1; the D gene is possibly TRBD1 (5 bases). Germline CDR1 is SGHRS and CDR2 is YFSETQ. The length of the CDR3 is 15 residues. Between the trimmed V and J ends, which lost 1 base and 1 base, there was a span of 9 bases. CDR3 bases: TGCGCCAGCAGCTTGCCAGGGTCTTCCTACAATGAGCAGTTCTTC. Encoded protein: CASSLPGSSYNEQFF.

There are many counts of this clonotype. The genes are TRBV7-4 and TRBJ2-1; 7 nucleotides line up with TRBD1. This CDR3 region has 19 residues. The J segment lost 0 bases and the V segment lost 0 bases, leaving 11 bases of the junction unmatched. From germline, CDR1 is SGHVT and CDR2 SQSDAQ. CDR3 DNA: TGTGCCAGCAGCTTAGCCGTACTTCCTACAGGGGACTCCTACAATGAGCAGTTCTTC. Translated, it gives CASSLAVLPTGDSYNEQFF.

The V call is TRBV6-1, the J call TRBJ2-3, with 16 positions matching TRBD2. The germline CDR1 and CDR2 sequences are MNHNS and SASEGT. After removal of 5 bases from V and 9 bases from J, the junction contained 5 bases not matched to a gene. This CDR3 spans 15 amino acids. The CDR3 protein is CASSQPGLAGGTQYF. Written as DNA, the CDR3 is TGTGCCAGCAGTCAACCGGGACTAGCGGGGGGGACGCAGTATTTT.

At least ten counts were recorded for this clonotype. The chain recombines TRBV27 with TRBJ1-3, with D possibly TRBD1 on 5 matching bases. CDR3 length: 14 amino acids. The V end lost 6 bases, the J end lost 0 bases, and 9 bases lay between the germline ends. CDR1 and CDR2 from the germline V gene are MNHEY and SMNVEV (reference sequence). Here the CDR3 reads CASRQDFSGNTIYF. DNA for the CDR3: TGTGCCAGCAGACAGGATTTCTCTGGAAACACCATATATTTT.

This clonotype was recorded many times. The chain couples TRBV6-1 to TRBJ2-3; the match to TRBD2 covers 14 bases. This CDR3 contains 15 residues. The trim removed 5 bases at V and 4 bases at J, leaving 2 bases unmatched. Germline V lookup: CDR1 MNHNS, CDR2 SASEGT. In DNA, the CDR3 is TGTGCCAGCAGTCGGACTAGCGGGGGGTCAGATACGCAGTATTTT. As protein: CASSRTSGGSDTQYF.

This clonotype was observed at least ten times. The J gene is TRBJ1-4, the V gene TRBV12-3 or TRBV12-4; D is undetermined. The CDR3 contains 13 residues. V was cut by 3 bases and J by 6 bases, with 8 bases left in between. The CDR3 is CASSLSAHEKLFF. For the CDR3, the DNA is TGTGCCAGCAGTTTGTCGGCCCATGAAAAACTGTTTTTT.

This clonotype was detected many times. The rearrangement links TRBV7-8 to TRBJ1-5; 9 bases are shared with TRBD1. The CDR3 has 14 amino acids. The germline CDR1 and CDR2 sequences are SGHVS and FQNEAQ. The trim removed 3 bases at V and 4 bases at J, leaving 1 base unmatched. The CDR3 region is CASSFDRGNQPQHF. As DNA, the CDR3 is TGTGCCAGCAGCTTTGACAGGGGGAATCAGCCCCAGCATTTT.

This clonotype was counted ten times or more. J is TRBJ2-1 and V is TRBV7-2; TRBD2 matches at 8 bases. Germline V gives CDR1 SGHTA, CDR2 FQGNSA. There are 15 residues in the CDR3. V shed 5 bases and J 7 bases; nucleotides not matched to a gene: 10. CDR3 nucleotides: TGTGCCAGCAGCGGAGCTGGACTAGCTAGGAATGAGCAGTTCTTC. This encodes CASSGAGLARNEQFF.

This clonotype was counted only a few times. This CDR3 is CASSTEGSSYEQYF. The DNA for the CDR3 is TGTGCCAGCAGCACAGAGGGCAGCTCCTACGAGCAGTACTTC. The chain recombines TRBV9 with TRBJ2-7, with D tentatively TRBD2 (5 bases). CDR3 length: 14 residues. Germline CDR1 and CDR2: SGDLS and YYNGEE. V dropped 4 bases and J dropped 0 bases, with 11 bases sitting between them.

There are many counts of this clonotype. One junction end does not reproduce the germline sequence, and a read error may be involved. The J gene is TRBJ2-1, the V gene TRBV5-1; D ambiguous. The CDR3 consists of 17 residues. The germline CDR1 and CDR2 sequences are SGHRS and YFSETQ. The CDR3 protein is CASSLLGYSSSYNEHFF. The CDR3 DNA follows: TGCGCCAGCAGCTTGCTAGGATACTCCAGCTCCTACAATGAGCATTTCTTC. The full variable domain, completed using reference TRBV5-1 and TRBJ2-1, is KAGVTQTPRYLIKTRGQQVTLSCSPISGHRSVSWYQQTPGQGLQFLFEYFSETQRNKGNFPGRFSGRQFSNSRSEMNVSTLELGDSALYLCASSLLGYSSSYNEHFFGPGTRLTVL.

This clonotype was picked up many times. This rearrangement joins TRBV25-1 to TRBJ2-1, with a tentative D call TRBD2 (6 bases). This CDR3 has 11 amino acids. The germline gives CDR1 MGHDK, CDR2 SYGVNS. Trimming took 6 bases from V and 10 from J, leaving 10 bases between them. The CDR3 here is CASRLATEQFF. The CDR3 DNA is TGTGCCAGCAGACTAGCAACGGAGCAGTTCTTC.

This clonotype was found a few times. This rearrangement joins TRBV19 to TRBJ2-5; possible D gene TRBD1, 6 bases. Trimming removed 3 bases at V and 3 bases at J, with 17 bases between. The germline V gene encodes CDR1 LNHDA and CDR2 SQIVND (reference sequence). The CDR3 consists of 16 residues. The CDR3 nucleotides are TGTGCCAGTAGTATTTCGGGCAGGGGCGTCAAAGAGACCCAGTACTTC. Amino acids: CASSISGRGVKETQYF.

This clonotype was seen repeatedly, ten times or more. This chain connects TRBV28 to TRBJ1-5; no firm D call. Trimming stripped 6 bases from V and 3 bases from J, with 9 bases between. CDR3 length equals 13 residues. Germline V lookup: CDR1 MDHEN, CDR2 SYDVKM. In nucleotides, the CDR3 is TGTGCCAGCAGGGAGGTTAACAATCAGCCCCAGCATTTT. This codes for CASREVNNQPQHF. Filled out from reference TRBV28 and TRBJ1-5, the complete variable domain reads DVKVTQSSRYLVKRTGEKVFLECVQDMDHENMFWYRQDPGLGLRLIYFSYDVKMKEKGDIPEGYSVSREKKERFSLILESASTNQTSMYLCASREVNNQPQHFGDGTRLSIL.

This clonotype was seen more than once but under ten times. This rearrangement joins TRBV6-1 to TRBJ2-3; 10 bases align to TRBD1. CDR3 length: 15 residues. J was trimmed by 3 bases and V by 5 bases; bases with no gene match: 5. Per the germline V gene, CDR1 is MNHNS and CDR2 is SASEGT. CDR3 sequence (DNA): TGTGCCAGCAGTACCCCGGGACAGGGGACAGATACGCAGTATTTT. This gives the protein CASSTPGQGTDTQYF.

Only a few counts were recorded for this clonotype. The chain uses TRBV4-3 and TRBJ2-3, with D unresolved. Germline V gene data show CDR1 as LGHNA and CDR2 as YSLEER. V was pared by 1 base and J by 4 bases, with 12 bases between. The CDR3 runs to 15 residues. CDR3 in amino acids: CASSQVTGRADTQYF. As DNA, the CDR3 is TGCGCCAGCAGCCAAGTAACGGGTCGGGCAGATACGCAGTATTTT.

This clonotype was observed many times. The gene calls are TRBV7-2 and TRBJ2-7; D may correspond to TRBD1 or TRBD2 (6 bases each). Germline loops: CDR1 SGHTA, CDR2 FQGNSA. Trimming shortened V by 0 bases and J by 0 bases, and 9 bases separated the two germline ends. The CDR3 has 15 residues. CDR3 nucleotide sequence: TGTGCCAGCAGCTTAGCGGGGGGCCCCTCCTACGAGCAGTACTTC. Translating gives CASSLAGGPSYEQYF.

This clonotype was counted at least ten times. This chain joins TRBV5-1 and TRBJ2-2; TRBD1 is a possible D gene (5 bases). The CDR3 has 15 amino acids. Trimming stripped 4 bases from V and 6 bases from J, with 16 bases between. CDR1 and CDR2 (germline): SGHRS, YFSETQ. The CDR3 bases are TGCGCCAGCAGCGTACAACCAGGGAATCCCGGGGAGCTGTTTTTT. Translated, it gives CASSVQPGNPGELFF.